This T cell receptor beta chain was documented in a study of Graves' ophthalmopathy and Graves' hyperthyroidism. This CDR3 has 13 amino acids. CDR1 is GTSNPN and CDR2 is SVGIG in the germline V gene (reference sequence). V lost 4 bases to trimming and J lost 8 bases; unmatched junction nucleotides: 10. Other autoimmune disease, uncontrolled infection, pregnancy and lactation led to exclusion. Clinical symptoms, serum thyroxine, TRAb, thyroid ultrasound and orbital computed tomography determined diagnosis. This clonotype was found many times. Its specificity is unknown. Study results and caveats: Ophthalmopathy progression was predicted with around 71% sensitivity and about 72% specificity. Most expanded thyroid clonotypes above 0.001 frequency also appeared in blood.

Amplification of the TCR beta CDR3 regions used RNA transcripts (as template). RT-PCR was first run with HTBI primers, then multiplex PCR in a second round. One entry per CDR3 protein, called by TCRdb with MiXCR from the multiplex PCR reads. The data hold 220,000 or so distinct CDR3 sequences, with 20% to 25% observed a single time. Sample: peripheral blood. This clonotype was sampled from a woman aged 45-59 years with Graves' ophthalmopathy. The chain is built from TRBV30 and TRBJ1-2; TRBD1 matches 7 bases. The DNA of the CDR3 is TGTGCCTGGACTTTAAGAGGGGGCCGCGGCTACACCTTC. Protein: CAWTLRGGRGYTF. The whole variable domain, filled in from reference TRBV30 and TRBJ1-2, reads SQTIHQWPATLVQPVGSPLSLECTVEGTSNPNLYWYRQAAGRGLQLLFYSVGIGQISSEVPQNLSASRPQDRQFILSSKKLLLSDSGFYLCAWTLRGGRGYTFGSGTRLTVV.